These 7 T cell receptor beta chains were all obtained from the same sample, sequenced in a study of brain metastases from non-small cell lung cancer. Assay used: immunoSEQ multiplex PCR; TCRdb lists only in-frame clones, some missing. Here the sample spans 1,500 to 2,000 clones, about four fifths being singletons. The sample consisted of tumor-adjacent normal tissue. The receptors come from a donor at least 40 years old with non-small cell lung cancer.

This clone has only a few counts. This chain connects TRBV7-8 to TRBJ2-7; D uncertain. The germline V gene encodes CDR1 SGHVS and CDR2 FQNEAQ. CDR3 length: 11 amino acids. Trimming removed 1 base at V and 4 bases at J, with 2 bases between. The CDR3 loop is CASSLEYEQYF. CDR3 DNA: TGTGCCAGCAGCTTAGAGTACGAGCAGTACTTC.

This clone has just a few counts. The V and J genes are TRBV11-1 and TRBJ2-5; tentatively, D is TRBD1 or TRBD2 (6 bases each). In germline, CDR1 is SGHAT, CDR2 FQDESV (reference sequence). With 2 bases removed from V and 5 bases from J, the gap between germline ends came to 18 bases. The CDR3 covers 16 residues. CDR3 loop: CASSLLSGGGGETQYF. CDR3 nucleotide sequence: TGTGCCAGCAGCTTATTATCTGGAGGGGGTGGTGAGACCCAGTACTTC. The full variable domain, its missing parts supplied by reference TRBV11-1 and TRBJ2-5, is EAEVAQSPRYKITEKSQAVAFWCDPISGHATLYWYRQILGQGPELLVQFQDESVVDDSQLPKDRFSAERLKGVDSTLKIQPAELGDSAMYLCASSLLSGGGGETQYFGPGTRLLVL.

The rearrangement uses TRBV2 and TRBJ2-7; 10 bases match TRBD1. The CDR3 totals 12 residues. V gave up 3 bases and J gave up 13 bases; unmatched junction bases: 6. Per the germline V gene, CDR1 is SNHLY and CDR2 is FYNNEI. This chain's CDR3 is CASSDQRDRGYF. The CDR3 DNA sequence: TGTGCCAGCAGTGATCAGCGGGACAGGGGATACTTC. Complete variable domain (other parts from reference TRBV2 and TRBJ2-7): EPEVTQTPSHQVTQMGQEVILRCVPISNHLYFYWYRQILGQKVEFLVSFYNNEISEKSEIFDDQFSVERPDGSNFTLKIRSTKLEDSAMYFCASSDQRDRGYFGPGTRLTVT.

The chain combines TRBV4-2 with TRBJ2-7; D not certain. V gave up 3 bases and J gave up 2 bases, with 11 bases separating them. CDR1 LGHNA and CDR2 YNFKEQ come from the germline V gene. The CDR3 is 14 amino acids. The CDR3 nucleotides are TGTGCCAGCAGCCAGGAGTACGGTCCCTACGAGCAGTACTTC. As protein: CASSQEYGPYEQYF.

This clone is judged large (0.1 to 1%). Distinct nucleotide sequences in the sample also encode this CDR3. The chain combines TRBV4-3 with TRBJ2-2; TRBD2 might be the D (5 bases). CDR1 is LGHNA, CDR2 YSLEER, per germline. The CDR3 totals 15 residues. V dropped 1 base and J dropped 8 bases, with 14 bases sitting between them. The CDR3 nucleotides read TGCGCCAGCAGCCAAGGCGTCACTAGTACTGGGGAGCTGTTTTTT. Encoded protein: CASSQGVTSTGELFF.

The V and J genes are TRBV27 and TRBJ1-6; D is possibly TRBD1 (6 bases). The CDR3 is made up of 15 amino acids. V was trimmed by 0 bases and J by 9 bases, leaving 12 bases between them. Germline-derived CDR1 and CDR2 are MNHEY and SMNVEV (reference sequence). The CDR3 sequence is CASSLSTRGTSPLHF. The CDR3, as DNA: TGTGCCAGCAGTTTATCGACAAGGGGGACTTCACCCCTCCACTTT.

In its sample, this clone ranks as large. Other nucleotide sequences in the sample specify the same CDR3. The V gene is TRBV2, the J gene TRBJ2-1; 7 bases match TRBD1. The germline V gene encodes CDR1 SNHLY and CDR2 FYNNEI. Trimming at V came to 6 bases and at J to 4 bases, leaving 6 bases not matched to a gene. The CDR3 extends over 14 amino acids. The CDR3 DNA reads TGTGCCAGCAGCCGGGACAGTTCATACAATGAGCAGTTCTTC. This codes for CASSRDSSYNEQFF.